This TCR beta chain originates from a study of blood T cell repertoires in COVID-19. Background on the study: There were acute and convalescent COVID-19 samples, and they came from the United States, Italy and Spain. PBMCs, B-cell-depleted T cells, or T cells provided the cDNA or gDNA that made up the material.

The V gene lost 0 bases and the J gene lost 5 bases, with 13 bases spanning the gap. Germline V gives CDR1 MNHEY, CDR2 SVGAGI. CDR3 length equals 15 residues. Original analysis: Researchers report that nucleated cell counts were estimated from reference gene primer amplification. The data were produced by immunoSEQ multiplex PCR, yet TCRdb's version contains in-frame clones alone and is incomplete. For V, J and clone size, that table is used; D and trimming come from the DNA. The table records hundreds of thousands of clones, around 89% of them present only once. Recruits, aged roughly 18 to 100 years, lived in under 25 US areas.

The origin of this receptor is a woman aged 60-75 years in a cohort exposed to, infected with or recovered from COVID-19 (not recorded which). The chain has TRBV6-5 and TRBJ2-5; D is uncertain. Sequencing was performed on PBMCs or T cells enriched from blood (not recorded which). The CDR3 loop reads CASSYSGPNSETQYF. For the CDR3, the DNA is TGTGCCAGCAGTTACTCGGGCCCTAACTCGGAGACCCAGTACTTC.